This record concerns one T cell receptor beta chain sequence. The repertoire was sequenced with immunoSEQ multiplex PCR; TCRdb's copy has only in-frame clones and lacks some. This sample has 300,000 or so clones; 80% to 90% occur once, and the top ten carry approximately 4.4%. CDR3 size: 16 residues. CDR1 and CDR2 (germline): SGHNT, YYREEE (reference sequence). The J segment lost 5 bases and the V segment lost 5 bases, leaving 14 bases of the junction unmatched. The sample originates from a study of blood T cell repertoires in COVID-19. The TCR was taken from a woman between 35 and 50 years old with acute COVID-19. The genes are TRBV5-4 and TRBJ2-3; 7 bases map to TRBD2. Specimen: PBMCs or T cells enriched from blood (not recorded which). CDR3 nucleotide sequence: TGTGCCAGCAGAAATGGTGGTCTAGCGGAGATAGATACGCAGTATTTT. This gives the protein CASRNGGLAEIDTQYF. Together with reference TRBV5-4 and TRBJ2-3, the CDR3 gives the full variable domain: ETGVTQSPTHLIKTRGQQVTLRCSSQSGHNTVSWYQQALGQGPQFIFQYYREEENGRGNFPPRFSGLQFPNYSSELNVNALELDDSALYLCASRNGGLAEIDTQYFGPGTRLTVL.